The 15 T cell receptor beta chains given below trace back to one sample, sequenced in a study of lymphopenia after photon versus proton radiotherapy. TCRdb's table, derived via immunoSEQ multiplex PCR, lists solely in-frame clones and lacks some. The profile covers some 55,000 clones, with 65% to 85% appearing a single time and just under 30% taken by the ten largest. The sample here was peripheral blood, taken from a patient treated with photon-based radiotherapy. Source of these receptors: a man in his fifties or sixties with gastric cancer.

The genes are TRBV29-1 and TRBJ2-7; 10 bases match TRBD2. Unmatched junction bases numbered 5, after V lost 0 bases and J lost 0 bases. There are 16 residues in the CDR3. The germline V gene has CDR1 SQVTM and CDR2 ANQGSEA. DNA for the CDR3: TGCAGCGTTGAAGATCGTAGCGGGAGGACCTCCTACGAGCAGTACTTC. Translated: CSVEDRSGRTSYEQYF.

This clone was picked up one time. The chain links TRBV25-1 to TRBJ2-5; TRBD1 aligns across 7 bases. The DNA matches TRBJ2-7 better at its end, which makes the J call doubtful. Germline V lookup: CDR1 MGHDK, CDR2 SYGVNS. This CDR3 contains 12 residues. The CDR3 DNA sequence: TGTGCCAGCAGTGAACACAGGGGCGAGCAGTACTTC. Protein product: CASSEHRGEQYF.

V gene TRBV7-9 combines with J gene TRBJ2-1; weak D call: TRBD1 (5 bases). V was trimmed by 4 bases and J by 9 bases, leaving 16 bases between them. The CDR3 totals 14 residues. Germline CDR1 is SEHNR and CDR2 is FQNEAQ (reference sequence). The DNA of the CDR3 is TGTGCCAGCAGCTCTGGATCAGGGAAGGGTGAGCAGTTCTTC. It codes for CASSSGSGKGEQFF. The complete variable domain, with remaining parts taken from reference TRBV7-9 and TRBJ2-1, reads DTGVSQNPRHKITKRGQNVTFRCDPISEHNRLYWYRQTLGQGPEFLTYFQNEAQLEKSRLLSDRFSAERPKGSFSTLEIQRTEQGDSAMYLCASSSGSGKGEQFFGPGTRLTVL.

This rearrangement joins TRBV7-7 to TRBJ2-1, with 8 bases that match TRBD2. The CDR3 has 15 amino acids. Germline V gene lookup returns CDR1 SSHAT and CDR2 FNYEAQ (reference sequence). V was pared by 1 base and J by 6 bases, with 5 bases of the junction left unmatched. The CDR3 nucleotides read TGTGCCAGCAGCTTAGAGGCGGGAGGTAGCAATGAGCAGTTCTTC. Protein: CASSLEAGGSNEQFF.

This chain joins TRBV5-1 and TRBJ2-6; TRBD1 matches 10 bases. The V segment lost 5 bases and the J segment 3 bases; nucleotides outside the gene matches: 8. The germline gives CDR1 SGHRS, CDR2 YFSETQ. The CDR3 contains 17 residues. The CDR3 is CASRPGQGFSGANVLTF. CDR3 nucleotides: TGCGCCAGCAGACCGGGACAGGGGTTTAGTGGGGCCAACGTCCTGACTTTC.

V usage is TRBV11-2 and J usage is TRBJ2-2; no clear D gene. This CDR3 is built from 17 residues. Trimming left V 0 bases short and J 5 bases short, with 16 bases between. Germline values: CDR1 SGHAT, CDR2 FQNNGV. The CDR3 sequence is CASSLEAALLGTGELFF. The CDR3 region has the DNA TGTGCCAGCAGCTTAGAGGCAGCGCTATTAGGGACCGGGGAGCTGTTTTTT.

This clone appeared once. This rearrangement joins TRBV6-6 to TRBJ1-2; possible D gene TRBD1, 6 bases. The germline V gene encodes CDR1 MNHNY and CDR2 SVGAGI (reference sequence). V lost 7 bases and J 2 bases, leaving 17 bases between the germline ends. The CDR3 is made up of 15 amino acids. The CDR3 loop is CASTPRNRANYGYTF. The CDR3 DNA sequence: TGTGCCAGCACCCCCCGCAACAGGGCCAACTATGGCTACACCTTC.

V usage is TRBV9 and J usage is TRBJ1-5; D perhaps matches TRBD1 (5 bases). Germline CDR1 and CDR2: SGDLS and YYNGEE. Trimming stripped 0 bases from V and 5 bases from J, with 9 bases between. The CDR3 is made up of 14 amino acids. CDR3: CASSVDAGDQPQHF. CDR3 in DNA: TGTGCCAGCAGCGTAGACGCGGGGGATCAGCCCCAGCATTTT. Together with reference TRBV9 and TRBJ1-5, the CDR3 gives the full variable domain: DSGVTQTPKHLITATGQRVTLRCSPRSGDLSVYWYQQSLDQGLQFLIQYYNGEERAKGNILERFSAQQFPDLHSELNLSSLELGDSALYFCASSVDAGDQPQHFGDGTRLSIL.

This CDR3 reads CASSLGGRGSNEQYF. In DNA, the CDR3 is TGTGCCAGCAGTTTGGGCGGGAGAGGATCGAACGAGCAGTACTTC. The chain recombines TRBV27 with TRBJ2-7, with 7 bases aligning to TRBD2. V gave up 3 bases and J gave up 5 bases; unmatched junction bases: 10. CDR1 is MNHEY, CDR2 SMNVEV, per germline (reference sequence). This CDR3 has 15 residues.

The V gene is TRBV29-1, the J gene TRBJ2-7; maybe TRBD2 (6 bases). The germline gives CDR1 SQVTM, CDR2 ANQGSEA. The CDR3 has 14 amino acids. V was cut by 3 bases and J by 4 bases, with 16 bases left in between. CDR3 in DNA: TGCAGCGTTGACGGAGTTCAGGGAGGATACGAGCAGTACTTC. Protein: CSVDGVQGGYEQYF.

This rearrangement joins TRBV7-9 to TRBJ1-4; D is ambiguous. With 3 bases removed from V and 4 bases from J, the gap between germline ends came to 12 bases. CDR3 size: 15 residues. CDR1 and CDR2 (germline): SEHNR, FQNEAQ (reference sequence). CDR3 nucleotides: TGTGCCAGCAGCTTGCCGGACGGTAATAATGAAAAACTGTTTTTT. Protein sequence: CASSLPDGNNEKLFF.

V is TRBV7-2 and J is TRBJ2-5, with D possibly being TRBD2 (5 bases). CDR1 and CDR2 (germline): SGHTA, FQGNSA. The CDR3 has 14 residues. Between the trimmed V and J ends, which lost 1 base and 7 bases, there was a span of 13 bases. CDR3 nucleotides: TGTGCCAGCAGCTTAGAACACGGGGTCGGGACCCAGTACTTC. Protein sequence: CASSLEHGVGTQYF.

CDR3 sequence reads: CSGNSTRDSGNTIYF. CDR3 bases: TGCAGCGGCAACTCAACCCGGGACTCTGGAAACACCATATATTTT. This rearrangement joins TRBV29-1 to TRBJ1-3; D is ambiguous. The CDR3 contains 15 residues. The V gene lost 7 bases and the J gene lost 0 bases, with 16 bases spanning the gap. Germline CDR1 is SQVTM and CDR2 is ANQGSEA.

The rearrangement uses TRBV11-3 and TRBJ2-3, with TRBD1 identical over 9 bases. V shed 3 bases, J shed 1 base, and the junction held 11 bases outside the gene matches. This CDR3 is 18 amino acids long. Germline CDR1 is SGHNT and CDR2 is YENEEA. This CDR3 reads CASSLGQGLGWRTDTQYF. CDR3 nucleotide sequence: TGTGCCAGCAGCTTGGGACAGGGATTAGGCTGGCGCACAGATACGCAGTATTTT.

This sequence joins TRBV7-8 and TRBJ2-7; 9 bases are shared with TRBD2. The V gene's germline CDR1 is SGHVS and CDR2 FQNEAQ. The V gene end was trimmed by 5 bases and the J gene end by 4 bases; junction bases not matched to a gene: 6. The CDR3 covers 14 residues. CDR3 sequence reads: CASSGRLAGYEQYF. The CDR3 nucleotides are TGTGCCAGCAGCGGTAGGCTAGCGGGATACGAGCAGTACTTC.